The rows below give T cell receptor beta chains drawn from one sample of a study of cytomegalovirus exposure and HLA in healthy donors. TCRdb's table, derived via immunoSEQ multiplex PCR, lists solely in-frame clones and lacks some. The table records fewer than 200,000 clones, approximately 75% of them present only once. The material sequenced was PBMCs. Receptors originate from a girl aged 5 to 17 in good health and CMV-seronegative. Each CDR3 is given with its conserved first and last residue. Fields, in order: V gene, J gene, clone size, D gene, CDR3 DNA, CDR3 protein. D genes are given only for firm matches. Clone size, where shown, is once, few, many, or a class for clones that have expanded.

v_call: TRBV30
j_call: TRBJ1-2
clone_size: -
d_call: -
cdr3_nt: TGTGCCTGGACTGGACAGCGCATAGGCTATGGCTACACCTTC
cdr3_aa: CAWTGQRIGYGYTF

v_call: TRBV28
j_call: TRBJ1-1
clone_size: -
d_call: TRBD1
cdr3_nt: TGTGCCAGCAGTTTAGTTGGGGGGACAGGGGGCGCGGGTACTGAAGCTTTCTTT
cdr3_aa: CASSLVGGTGGAGTEAFF

v_call: TRBV2
j_call: TRBJ2-1
clone_size: once
d_call: TRBD2
cdr3_nt: TGTGCCAGCCGCCGCTGGACTAGCGGGGGGAGTAATGAGCAGTTCTTC
cdr3_aa: CASRRWTSGGSNEQFF

v_call: TRBV2
j_call: TRBJ1-5
clone_size: -
d_call: TRBD1
cdr3_nt: TGTGCCAGCAGTGAGGCCGGTGGACAGGGGGCGGGTCAGCCCCAGCATTTT
cdr3_aa: CASSEAGGQGAGQPQHF

v_call: TRBV7-6
j_call: TRBJ1-4
clone_size: -
d_call: TRBD1
cdr3_nt: TGTGCCAGCAGCTGGGACAGGGGCGAAAAACTGTTTTTT
cdr3_aa: CASSWDRGEKLFF

v_call: TRBV2
j_call: TRBJ1-1
clone_size: -
d_call: -
cdr3_nt: TGTGCCAGCAGAAGGGAGGTGGGGATTGAAGCTTTCTTT
cdr3_aa: CASRREVGIEAFF

v_call: TRBV5-1
j_call: TRBJ2-5
clone_size: -
d_call: -
cdr3_nt: TGCGCCAGCAGCTTAGCCCGAGTAGAAGAGACCCAGTACTTC
cdr3_aa: CASSLARVEETQYF

v_call: TRBV5-6
j_call: TRBJ1-1
clone_size: -
d_call: -
cdr3_nt: TGTGCCAGCAGTTTCCAGAACACTGAAGCTTTCTTT
cdr3_aa: CASSFQNTEAFF

v_call: TRBV7-9
j_call: TRBJ2-3
clone_size: -
d_call: -
cdr3_nt: TGTGCCAGCAGCTTTGGGGGGGCGCTCCCCACAGATACGCAGTATTTT
cdr3_aa: CASSFGGALPTDTQYF

v_call: TRBV9
j_call: TRBJ2-3
clone_size: -
d_call: TRBD2
cdr3_nt: TGTGCCAGCAGCGTAGCTAGCGGACCTAGCACAGATACGCAGTATTTT
cdr3_aa: CASSVASGPSTDTQYF

v_call: TRBV2
j_call: TRBJ1-2
clone_size: -
d_call: TRBD1
cdr3_nt: TGTGCCAGCAGTGGGTCCCTGACAGGGTCCTATGGCTACACCTTC
cdr3_aa: CASSGSLTGSYGYTF

v_call: TRBV29-1
j_call: TRBJ2-1
clone_size: -
d_call: TRBD2
cdr3_nt: TGCAGCGTAGCGAGCGGGGGGAGACCGGATGAGCAGTTCTTC
cdr3_aa: CSVASGGRPDEQFF

v_call: TRBV11-3
j_call: TRBJ2-5
clone_size: -
d_call: -
cdr3_nt: TGTGCCAGCAGCTTCAGGTCTGGAGAGACCCAGTACTTC
cdr3_aa: CASSFRSGETQYF

v_call: TRBV6-1
j_call: TRBJ1-1
clone_size: -
d_call: -
cdr3_nt: TGTGCCAGCACCACGCGCGGCACTGAAGCTTTCTTT
cdr3_aa: CASTTRGTEAFF

v_call: TRBV19
j_call: TRBJ2-7
clone_size: -
d_call: -
cdr3_nt: TGTGCCAGTAGTATGCACAGCACCTACGAGCAGTACTTC
cdr3_aa: CASSMHSTYEQYF

v_call: TRBV5-1
j_call: TRBJ2-1
clone_size: -
d_call: TRBD2
cdr3_nt: TGCGCCAGCAGCCCGGGACTAGTGGCCTACAATGAGCAGTTCTTC
cdr3_aa: CASSPGLVAYNEQFF

v_call: TRBV27
j_call: TRBJ2-1
clone_size: once
d_call: -
cdr3_nt: TGTGCCAGCAGTTTAGATGGACAACACAATGAGCAGTTCTTC
cdr3_aa: CASSLDGQHNEQFF

v_call: TRBV5-6
j_call: TRBJ1-6
clone_size: once
d_call: -
cdr3_nt: TGTGCCAGCAGCCCCGGGAGGAGCTCCTATAATTCACCCCTCCACTTT
cdr3_aa: CASSPGRSSYNSPLHF

v_call: TRBV7-9
j_call: TRBJ1-5
clone_size: -
d_call: -
cdr3_nt: TGTGCCAGCAGCTTAGGCGCCGCCGATGAGCCCCAGCATTTT
cdr3_aa: CASSLGAADEPQHF

v_call: TRBV9
j_call: TRBJ1-5
clone_size: -
d_call: -
cdr3_nt: TGTGCCAGCAGCGTCTACGGGAATCAGCCCCAGCATTTT
cdr3_aa: CASSVYGNQPQHF

v_call: TRBV7-2
j_call: TRBJ1-6
clone_size: once
d_call: TRBD1
cdr3_nt: TGTGCCAGCAGCTCCTCAGGGGGTAATTCACCCCTCCACTTT
cdr3_aa: CASSSSGGNSPLHF

v_call: TRBV6-6
j_call: TRBJ1-1
clone_size: few
d_call: -
cdr3_nt: TGTGCCTGCAGAGCGGGTATGACTGAAGCTTTCTTT
cdr3_aa: CACRAGMTEAFF

v_call: TRBV11-2
j_call: TRBJ2-3
clone_size: once
d_call: -
cdr3_nt: TGTGCCAGCAGCGCCGACAGCAGCACAGATACGCAGTATTTT
cdr3_aa: CASSADSSTDTQYF

v_call: TRBV5-1
j_call: TRBJ1-2
clone_size: -
d_call: -
cdr3_nt: TGCGCCAGCAGCTCGGACAGTTATGGCTACACCTTC
cdr3_aa: CASSSDSYGYTF

v_call: TRBV5-4
j_call: TRBJ1-1
clone_size: few
d_call: TRBD1
cdr3_nt: TGTGCCAGCAGCTTGGAAGGACAGGGGTTATCCATGAACACTGAAGCTTTCTTT
cdr3_aa: CASSLEGQGLSMNTEAFF

v_call: TRBV7-6
j_call: TRBJ1-6
clone_size: -
d_call: -
cdr3_nt: TGTGCCAGCAGCTTATCTGGGACTGCGGCACCCCTCCACTTT
cdr3_aa: CASSLSGTAAPLHF

v_call: TRBV7-2
j_call: TRBJ2-2
clone_size: -
d_call: -
cdr3_nt: TGTGCCAGCAGCTTGGAGAGGGAGACCGGGGAGCTGTTTTTT
cdr3_aa: CASSLERETGELFF

v_call: TRBV10-1
j_call: TRBJ1-5
clone_size: few
d_call: -
cdr3_nt: TGCGCCAGCAGTTCAGGGTGGGATCAGCCCCAGCATTTT
cdr3_aa: CASSSGWDQPQHF

v_call: TRBV19
j_call: TRBJ1-2
clone_size: -
d_call: -
cdr3_nt: TGTGCCAGTATTGGAGTAAACTATGGCTACACCTTC
cdr3_aa: CASIGVNYGYTF

v_call: TRBV27
j_call: TRBJ1-5
clone_size: -
d_call: -
cdr3_nt: TGTGCCAGCAGCCTAAGGGGCCGGACAGGCAATCAGCCCCAGCATTTT
cdr3_aa: CASSLRGRTGNQPQHF

v_call: TRBV6-6
j_call: TRBJ2-7
clone_size: few
d_call: TRBD2
cdr3_nt: TGTGCCAGCAGTTATGGCGGGGGGGACTCCTACGAGCAGTACTTC
cdr3_aa: CASSYGGGDSYEQYF